The 4 T cell receptor beta chains in this list originate from one sample, sequenced in a study of control samples from healthy donors and cancer patients (dated by TCRdb to 2018 to 2021). Library preparation used the immunoSEQ multiplex PCR assay. Not all clones reach the TCRdb copy of this immuneACCESS table, which keeps in-frame sequences only. Checked studies attribute under half of the gap to unresolved V genes and leave the rest unexplained. The sample data list about 190,000 clones, and approximately 90% of these were observed just once. Together, the top ten hold 1.5% to 2% of the sample. Sequenced input: blood. These receptors all come from a young man in good health.

The rearrangement uses TRBV11-2 and TRBJ2-3; 9 bases align to TRBD1. The CDR3 is 16 amino acids. Looked up from germline, CDR1 is SGHAT and CDR2 is FQNNGV. V lost 5 bases to trimming and J lost 2 bases; unmatched junction nucleotides: 8. The CDR3 spells CASSPRTGAITDTQYF. CDR3 DNA: TGTGCCAGCAGCCCCAGGACAGGGGCGATCACAGATACGCAGTATTTT.

The chain uses TRBV19 and TRBJ1-5, with 7 bases matching TRBD1. Germline CDR1 and CDR2: LNHDA and SQIVND (reference sequence). This CDR3 comprises 16 residues. V lost 4 bases and J lost 0; bases outside the gene matches: 6. CDR3 amino acids: CASSKGQAYSNQPQHF. CDR3 bases: TGTGCCAGTAGTAAAGGACAGGCTTATAGCAATCAGCCCCAGCATTTT. The variable domain in full, completed from reference TRBV19 and TRBJ1-5, reads DGGITQSPKYLFRKEGQNVTLSCEQNLNHDAMYWYRQDPGQGLRLIYYSQIVNDFQKGDIAEGYSVSREKKESFPLTVTSAQKNPTAFYLCASSKGQAYSNQPQHFGDGTRLSIL.

The chain recombines TRBV29-1 with TRBJ1-2; a possible D gene is TRBD1 (5 bases). This CDR3 region has 10 residues. V shed 6 bases and J shed 6 bases, with 8 bases lying between them. The germline CDR1 and CDR2 sequences are SQVTM and ANQGSEA. The CDR3 DNA sequence: TGCAGCGTCAGGGAGGATGGCTACACCTTC. Translating gives CSVREDGYTF.

The chain is built from TRBV7-2 and TRBJ2-2; D is ambiguous. Germline V lookup: CDR1 SGHTA, CDR2 FQGNSA. Trimming removed 6 bases at V and 4 bases at J, with 15 bases between. The CDR3 is 15 residues long. The DNA of the CDR3 is TGTGCCAGCAGTCGTTTTACCTTGGCCACCGGGGAGCTGTTTTTT. It codes for CASSRFTLATGELFF.